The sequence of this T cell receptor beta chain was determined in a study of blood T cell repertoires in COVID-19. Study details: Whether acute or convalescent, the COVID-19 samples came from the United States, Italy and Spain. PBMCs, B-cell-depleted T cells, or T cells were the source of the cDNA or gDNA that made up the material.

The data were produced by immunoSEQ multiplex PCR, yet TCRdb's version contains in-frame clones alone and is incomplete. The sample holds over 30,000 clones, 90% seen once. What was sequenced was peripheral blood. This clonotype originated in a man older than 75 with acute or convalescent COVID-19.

In nucleotides, the CDR3 is TGTGCCAGCAGCGCGACTCCCGGGACAGGGCATGAAAAACTGTTTTTT. It yields the protein CASSATPGTGHEKLFF. This rearrangement joins TRBV9 to TRBJ1-4; 9 bases map to TRBD1. This CDR3 is 16 amino acids long. Germline V gene sequence: CDR1 SGDLS, CDR2 YYNGEE. The V and J ends lost 3 bases and 6 bases, in that order; junction bases with no gene match: 9.